The entry below gives a single T cell receptor beta chain sequence along with its context. TCRdb keeps only in-frame clones here, not all; method: immunoSEQ multiplex PCR. The sample consists of about 98,000 clones, around three quarters of them appearing once. This entry belongs to a study of control samples from healthy donors and cancer patients. The CDR3 runs to 13 residues. Deletions cut 7 bases from V and 4 bases from J, with 11 bases between. V gene TRBV12-3 or TRBV12-4 combines with J gene TRBJ2-1, with no clear D. Source material: blood. The sequence came from a woman aged 25-40 years in good health. CDR3 amino acids: CASTLGRYNEQFF. CDR3 in DNA: TGTGCCAGCACCCTAGGACGTTACAATGAGCAGTTCTTC.